The 32 T cell receptor beta chains presented below share a single source sample, sequenced in a study of T cell repertoires in cytomegalovirus infection. TCRdb re-analysed the reads in MiXCR, keeping a single row per CDR3 protein. Of hundreds of thousands of distinct CDR3 sequences listed, about 11% were seen once; the top ten hold about a tenth. Sequencing input: PBMCs. All receptors derive from a human donor in good health (CMV status not recorded). Some clones in this sample may be carry-over from other donors' samples.

This clonotype came up many times. V and J are TRBV20-1 and TRBJ2-1; D is undetermined. Germline loops: CDR1 DFQATT, CDR2 SNEGSKA (reference sequence). This CDR3 contains 13 residues. The CDR3 is CSARWSPYNEQFF. CDR3 nucleotide sequence: TGCAGCGCCCGATGGAGCCCGTACAATGAGCAGTTCTTC.

This clonotype came up many times. The chain employs TRBV11-2 and TRBJ1-5; TRBD1 is a possible D gene (6 bases). From germline, CDR1 is SGHAT and CDR2 FQNNGV. V lost 2 bases and J lost 1, with 12 bases in between. The CDR3 totals 16 residues. Here the CDR3 reads CASSLSAGVSNQPQHF. Written as DNA, the CDR3 is TGTGCCAGCAGCTTATCGGCAGGGGTGAGCAATCAGCCCCAGCATTTT.

Only a few counts were recorded for this clonotype. This sequence joins TRBV3-1 and TRBJ1-1; D uncertain. This CDR3 has 13 amino acids. The germline V gene encodes CDR1 LGHDT and CDR2 YNNKEL (reference sequence). The V gene lost 1 base and the J gene lost 4 bases, with 7 bases spanning the gap. The CDR3 DNA is TGTGCCAGCAGCCAAGGCGACGGCACTGAAGCTTTCTTT. The encoded protein is CASSQGDGTEAFF.

The gene calls are TRBV6-1 and TRBJ2-1; 9 bases agree with TRBD2. Germline V gives CDR1 MNHNS, CDR2 SASEGT. The CDR3 length is 16 residues. J lost 3 bases, V lost 6 bases, and 9 bases had no gene match. The CDR3 DNA follows: TGTGCCAGCAGGAGGAGGGGAGCGGGGGGCTACAATGAGCAGTTCTTC. Its translation is CASRRRGAGGYNEQFF.

The CDR3 nucleotides read TGCAGTGCTGCAGTTCAAGAGACCCAGTACTTC. Translated, it gives CSAAVQETQYF. The chain uses TRBV20-1 and TRBJ2-5; D is unresolved. CDR3 size: 11 residues. V lost 5 bases to trimming and J lost 2 bases, with 6 bases between them. The germline CDR1 and CDR2 sequences are DFQATT and SNEGSKA (reference sequence).

In its sample, this clonotype was seen a few times. The rearrangement links TRBV20-1 to TRBJ2-3; 7 bases fit TRBD2. The CDR3 runs 15 residues. In germline, CDR1 is DFQATT, CDR2 SNEGSKA (reference sequence). Trimming at V came to 3 bases and at J to 3 bases, leaving 9 bases not matched to a gene. The CDR3 DNA is TGCAGTGCTAGCCCCTACCGGACTAGTACAGATACGCAGTATTTT. Translating gives CSASPYRTSTDTQYF.

There are many counts of this clonotype. The chain carries TRBV7-9 and TRBJ1-6; no clear D. CDR3 length equals 13 residues. V was trimmed by 5 bases and J by 5 bases, leaving 7 bases between them. CDR1 is SEHNR, CDR2 FQNEAQ, per germline (reference sequence). The CDR3 region is CASSPWNNSPLHF. For the CDR3, the DNA is TGTGCCAGCAGCCCCTGGAATAATTCACCCCTCCACTTT.

This clonotype was counted many times. The J gene is TRBJ1-1, the V gene TRBV7-3; 8 positions match TRBD1. Germline CDR1 SGHTA, CDR2 FQGTGA. V trimming: 5 bases; J trimming: 3 bases; junction bases outside the gene matches: 5. The CDR3 runs 14 residues. The CDR3 bases are TGTGCCAGCAGCAGCCAGGGGGCTGACACTGAAGCTTTCTTT. Protein sequence: CASSSQGADTEAFF.

This clonotype was counted only a few times. This chain links TRBV29-1 with TRBJ2-7; D is perhaps TRBD1 (6 bases). Germline values: CDR1 SQVTM, CDR2 ANQGSEA. The CDR3 runs to 12 residues. V lost 6 bases and J lost 4, with 13 bases in between. The CDR3 is CSVADSRYEQYF. The CDR3 nucleotides read TGCAGCGTCGCGGACAGTAGATACGAGCAGTACTTC.

This clonotype was counted ten times or more. The genes are TRBV7-8 and TRBJ1-4; 7 positions agree with TRBD1. The CDR3 is made up of 17 amino acids. Germline-derived CDR1 and CDR2 are SGHVS and FQNEAQ. J lost 11 bases, V lost 1 base, and 16 bases had no gene match. CDR3 sequence reads: CASSLGDPGRGLRKLFF. The CDR3 DNA reads as TGTGCCAGCAGCTTAGGGGACCCAGGGAGGGGGCTTCGGAAACTGTTTTTT.

The chain couples TRBV15 to TRBJ2-7; 9 bases align to TRBD2. V shed 0 bases, J shed 3 bases, and the junction held 6 bases outside the gene matches. The CDR3 totals 16 residues. Germline lookup yields CDR1 LNHNV and CDR2 YYDKDF (reference sequence). The CDR3 region is CATSRDGLAGIYEQYF. The DNA of the CDR3 is TGTGCCACCAGCAGAGACGGGCTAGCGGGAATCTACGAGCAGTACTTC.

This clonotype was seen at least ten times. The V and J genes are TRBV5-4 and TRBJ1-2; 12 nucleotides match TRBD1. The germline CDR1 and CDR2 sequences are SGHNT and YYREEE (reference sequence). V was pared by 4 bases and J by 0 bases, with 10 bases of the junction left unmatched. The CDR3 totals 18 residues. CDR3 nucleotide sequence: TGTGCCAGCAGCCCTGACCGGGACAGGGGGCCTACTAACTATGGCTACACCTTC. This encodes CASSPDRDRGPTNYGYTF.

This CDR3 reads CASAAGMGSYEQYF. Written as DNA, the CDR3 is TGTGCCAGCGCGGCGGGGATGGGATCCTACGAGCAGTACTTC. This chain uses TRBV27 with TRBJ2-7; the D gene is possibly TRBD2 (6 bases). The CDR3 consists of 14 residues. The ends were cut back, 8 bases at V and 1 base at J, with 15 bases in the middle. Germline V CDR1 and CDR2: MNHEY, SMNVEV (reference sequence).

This clonotype turned up a few times. The chain carries TRBV9 and TRBJ1-5, with 9 bases fitting TRBD1. J lost 3 bases, V lost 0 bases, and 16 bases had no gene match. CDR3 length: 20 residues. In germline, CDR1 is SGDLS, CDR2 YYNGEE. CDR3 DNA: TGTGCCAGCAGCGTAGAGAGGTATGTCCGGGACAGGGTAAACAATCAGCCCCAGCATTTT. Translating gives CASSVERYVRDRVNNQPQHF.

This clonotype was recorded at least ten times. The J gene is TRBJ1-4, the V gene TRBV28; TRBD1 aligns across 8 bases. J gave up 5 bases and V 5 bases, and 4 bases lay outside the gene matches. The germline V gene encodes CDR1 MDHEN and CDR2 SYDVKM. This CDR3 has 14 residues. CDR3 residues: CASSIRDRNEKLFF. CDR3 bases: TGTGCCAGCAGTATCCGGGACAGGAATGAAAAACTGTTTTTT.

The V call is TRBV3-1, the J call TRBJ2-7; 8 bases are shared with TRBD2. The CDR3 runs 16 residues. V gave up 3 bases and J gave up 6 bases; unmatched junction bases: 13. In germline, CDR1 is LGHDT, CDR2 YNNKEL (reference sequence). The CDR3 coding sequence is TGTGCCAGCAGCCAGGGGCCTGTCGGGAGGGCCGGCGAGCAGTACTTC. Residues: CASSQGPVGRAGEQYF.

Many counts were recorded for this clonotype. V and J are TRBV5-6 and TRBJ2-6, with 10 bases that match TRBD1. This CDR3 has 17 residues. V lost 0 bases to trimming and J lost 0 bases; unmatched junction nucleotides: 0. Germline V gives CDR1 SGHDT, CDR2 YYEEEE. The CDR3 nucleotides are TGTGCCAGCAGCTTGGGGACAGGGGGCTCTGGGGCCAACGTCCTGACTTTC. Translation: CASSLGTGGSGANVLTF.

The chain employs TRBV20-1 and TRBJ2-7; 8 nucleotides align to TRBD1. Germline CDR1 and CDR2: DFQATT and SNEGSKA (reference sequence). The V segment lost 5 bases and the J segment 3 bases; nucleotides outside the gene matches: 6. This CDR3 comprises 13 residues. CDR3 in amino acids: CSAFVTGGYEQYF. The DNA for the CDR3 is TGCAGTGCTTTTGTCACAGGGGGCTACGAGCAGTACTTC.

In its sample, this clonotype was seen many times. The CDR3 DNA reads as TGTGCCAGCACCGACCGGGCCGCGGGGAGTCAGCCCCAGCATTTT. It specifies CASTDRAAGSQPQHF. The gene calls are TRBV19 and TRBJ1-5; D is uncertain. Germline assignment: CDR1 LNHDA and CDR2 SQIVND (reference sequence). The V end was cut by 9 bases, the J end by 6 bases, with 21 bases between. The CDR3 covers 15 residues.

Ten or more counts support this clonotype. The chain carries TRBV10-3 and TRBJ1-5; D is uncertain. Looked up from germline, CDR1 is ENHRY and CDR2 is SYGVKD. The CDR3 contains 15 residues. Trimming removed 0 bases from V and 3 bases from J, with 9 bases in between. CDR3 sequence reads: CAISESGTDNQPQHF. CDR3 nucleotides: TGTGCCATCAGTGAGTCGGGAACAGACAATCAGCCCCAGCATTTT.

The sample holds many counts of this clonotype. This chain uses TRBV12-3 or TRBV12-4 with TRBJ1-3; D is uncertain. The CDR3 contains 11 residues. Here the CDR3 reads CVAAAGNTIYF. DNA of the CDR3: TGTGTCGCGGCGGCTGGAAACACCATATATTTT.

This clonotype was counted many times. The CDR3 coding sequence is TGCGCCAGCAGTGAGCCCCTCCTCGGACAGTTCGGCAATCAGCCCCAGCATTTT. It translates to CASSEPLLGQFGNQPQHF. The rearrangement joins TRBV10-2 to TRBJ1-5; TRBD1 is a possible D gene (6 bases). Germline V gives CDR1 WSHSY, CDR2 SAAADI. The V end was cut by 2 bases, the J end by 2 bases, with 19 bases between. The length of the CDR3 is 18 residues.

The rearrangement links TRBV2 to TRBJ1-1; D remains unclear. Germline V gives CDR1 SNHLY, CDR2 FYNNEI. V was pared by 1 base and J by 10 bases, with 10 bases between. The CDR3 spans 12 residues. CDR3 region: CASSEDAERAFF. The CDR3 coding sequence is TGTGCCAGCAGTGAAGATGCCGAGAGAGCTTTCTTT.

V and J are TRBV5-1 and TRBJ2-5; D ambiguous. Trimming took 2 bases from V and 4 from J, leaving 15 bases between them. This CDR3 spans 15 amino acids. The V gene's germline CDR1 is SGHRS and CDR2 YFSETQ. CDR3 amino acids: CASSLSSRGGETQYF. The CDR3 DNA is TGCGCCAGCAGCTTAAGCTCCCGCGGCGGAGAGACCCAGTACTTC.

This clonotype was recorded a few times. The J gene is TRBJ2-1, the V gene TRBV28; D perhaps matches TRBD2 (5 bases). Germline V lookup: CDR1 MDHEN, CDR2 SYDVKM. The V end was cut by 10 bases, the J end by 7 bases, with 17 bases between. This CDR3 spans 13 amino acids. The CDR3 DNA sequence: TGTGCCACCGAGAGAGCGGTGAAGAATGAGCAGTTCTTC. The encoded protein is CATERAVKNEQFF.

This clonotype showed up many times. The rearrangement links TRBV20-1 to TRBJ1-6; tentatively, D is TRBD1 (5 bases). CDR1 is DFQATT, CDR2 SNEGSKA, per germline (reference sequence). With 8 bases removed from V and 8 bases from J, the gap between germline ends came to 16 bases. The length of the CDR3 is 13 residues. DNA of the CDR3: TGCAGTCCTCGAGGGCAGGGTGATTCACCCCTCCACTTT. Its protein is CSPRGQGDSPLHF.

This rearrangement joins TRBV20-1 to TRBJ1-5; no definite D call. V gave up 2 bases and J gave up 3 bases, with 5 bases separating them. The CDR3 is made up of 12 amino acids. The V gene's germline CDR1 is DFQATT and CDR2 SNEGSKA (reference sequence). Here the CDR3 DNA reads TGCAGTGCTAGACCGCTCAATCAGCCCCAGCATTTT. This encodes CSARPLNQPQHF.

This clonotype appeared many times. The genes are TRBV27 and TRBJ2-7; the match to TRBD2 covers 16 bases. The ends lost 5 bases at V and 5 bases at J; junction bases unmatched: 6. The CDR3 sequence is 16 residues long. CDR1 is MNHEY and CDR2 is SMNVEV in the germline V gene (reference sequence). CDR3 protein: CASSHGTSGRVHEQYF. The CDR3 DNA sequence: TGTGCCAGCAGTCATGGGACTAGCGGGAGGGTCCACGAGCAGTACTTC.

This clonotype was seen repeatedly, ten times or more. The chain uses TRBV7-2 and TRBJ2-7; TRBD1 aligns across 9 bases. The length of the CDR3 is 15 residues. V dropped 5 bases and J dropped 4; count of bases not matched to a gene: 9. Germline V CDR1 and CDR2: SGHTA, FQGNSA. CDR3 coding DNA: TGTGCCAGCAGCCCCAGACAGGGGGGTATTTACGAGCAGTACTTC. As protein: CASSPRQGGIYEQYF. The whole variable domain, filled in from reference TRBV7-2 and TRBJ2-7, reads GAGVSQSPSNKVTEKGKDVELRCDPISGHTALYWYRQSLGQGLEFLIYFQGNSAPDKSGLPSDRFSAERTGGSVSTLTIQRTQQEDSAVYLCASSPRQGGIYEQYFGPGTRLTVT.

In this sample, this clonotype turned up many times. The CDR3 region is CASSELRFQETQYF. As DNA, the CDR3 is TGTGCCAGCAGTGAACTACGGTTCCAAGAGACCCAGTACTTC. This chain uses TRBV25-1 with TRBJ2-5; no reliable D call. Germline CDR1 and CDR2: MGHDK and SYGVNS. The CDR3 runs to 14 residues. Trimming shortened V by 2 bases and J by 1 base, and 8 bases separated the two germline ends.

The gene calls are TRBV2 and TRBJ2-1, with 8 bases that match TRBD2. V lost 3 bases and J lost 8; bases outside the gene matches: 9. The length of the CDR3 is 15 residues. The V gene's germline CDR1 is SNHLY and CDR2 FYNNEI. CDR3 amino acids: CASSDPLPGGDEQFF. The DNA for the CDR3 is TGTGCCAGCAGTGATCCCCTCCCGGGGGGGGATGAGCAGTTCTTC.

This clonotype was detected ten times or more. V and J are TRBV7-2 and TRBJ1-1; tentatively, D is TRBD1 (6 bases). Trimming removed 1 base at V and 7 bases at J, with 10 bases between. Germline CDR1 is SGHTA and CDR2 is FQGNSA. This CDR3 has 13 residues. This CDR3 is CASSLDRDFEAFF. The CDR3 nucleotides are TGTGCCAGCAGCTTAGACAGGGACTTTGAAGCTTTCTTT.